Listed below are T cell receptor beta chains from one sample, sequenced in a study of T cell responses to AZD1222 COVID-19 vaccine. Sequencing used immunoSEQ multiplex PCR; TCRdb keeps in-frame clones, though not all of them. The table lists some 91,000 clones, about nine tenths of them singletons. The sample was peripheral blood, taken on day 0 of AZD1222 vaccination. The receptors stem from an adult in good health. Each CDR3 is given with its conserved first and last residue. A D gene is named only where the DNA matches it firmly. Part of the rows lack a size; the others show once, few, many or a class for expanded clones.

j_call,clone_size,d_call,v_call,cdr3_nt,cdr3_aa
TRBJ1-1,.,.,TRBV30,TGTGCCTGGAGGAGGAACAGGGCCACCATAATGAACACTGAAGCTTTCTTT,CAWRRNRATIMNTEAFF
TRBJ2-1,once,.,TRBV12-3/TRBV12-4,TGTGCCAGCAGTTTAGGGGGGGGCGAGCAGTTCTTC,CASSLGGGEQFF
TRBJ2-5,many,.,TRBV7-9,TGTGCCAGCAGCTTAGATGGGGGCTTAGAGACCCAGTACTTC,CASSLDGGLETQYF
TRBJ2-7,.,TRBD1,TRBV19,TGTGCCAGTAGTCTATCCGGGACAGGGGCCTACGAGCAGTACTTC,CASSLSGTGAYEQYF
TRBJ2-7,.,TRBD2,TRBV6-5,TGTGCCAGCAGTTACGGTGGGGGGGCCTACGAGCAGTACTTC,CASSYGGGAYEQYF
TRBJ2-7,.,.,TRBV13,TGTGCCAGCAGCTTAGGAGGGACCCACTCCTACGAGCAGTACTTC,CASSLGGTHSYEQYF
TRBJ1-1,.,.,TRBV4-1,TGCGCCAGCAGCCAAGATTCCAGGGTTGACACTGAAGCTTTCTTT,CASSQDSRVDTEAFF
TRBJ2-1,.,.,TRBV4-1,TGCGCCAGCAGCCAAGTTAGGGCGGGGACCCCACTCCCCTTGTGGAATGAGCAGTTCTTC,CASSQVRAGTPLPLWNEQFF
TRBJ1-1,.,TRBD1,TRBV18,TGTGCCAGCTCGCCACCCGAGACAGGGTCGGGGGGAGCTTTCTTT,CASSPPETGSGGAFF
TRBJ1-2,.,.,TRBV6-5,TGTGCCAGCAAGGCTTTGGGGTATGGCTACACCTTC,CASKALGYGYTF
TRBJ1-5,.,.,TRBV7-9,TGTGCCAGCAGCTTAGGACAGGGCAATCAGCCCCAGCATTTT,CASSLGQGNQPQHF
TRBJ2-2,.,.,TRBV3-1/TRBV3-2,TGTGCCAGCAGCCGGACGGGAAACGCCGGGGAGCTGTTTTTT,CASSRTGNAGELFF
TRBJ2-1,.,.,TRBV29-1,TGCAGCGTGCGGGGGCTCAATGAGCAGTTCTTC,CSVRGLNEQFF
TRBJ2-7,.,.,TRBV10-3,TGTGCCATAAGGCCGAGCGGTAACTCCTACGAGCAGTACTTC,CAIRPSGNSYEQYF
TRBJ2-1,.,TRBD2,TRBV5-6,TGTGCCAGCAGATATGCCGGGACTAGCGTCTACAATGAGCAGTTCTTC,CASRYAGTSVYNEQFF